This is a list of T cell receptor beta chains from one sample in a study of regulatory T cells in long-lasting Graves disease. TCRdb reprocessed the multiplex PCR reads via MiXCR and lists one record per CDR3 protein. The data hold around 230,000 distinct CDR3 sequences, with 15% to 20% observed a single time. Sequencing used peripheral blood mononuclear cells (PBMCs), obtained at new diagnosis, from a patient treated with antithyroid drugs. The receptors originated from a female donor with Graves disease. Each CDR3 is given with its conserved first and last residue. Each record gives: J gene, clone size, D gene, V gene, CDR3 DNA, CDR3 protein. The D gene is left open where the match is weak. Clone size is given for some rows only: seen once, a few or many times, or a class if the clone is expanded.

J gene: TRBJ2-7
clone size: many
D gene: NA
V gene: TRBV29-1
CDR3 DNA: TGCAGCGCCGGGATGATCGCCTACGAGCAGTACTTC
CDR3 protein: CSAGMIAYEQYF

J gene: TRBJ2-1
clone size: many
D gene: NA
V gene: TRBV27
CDR3 DNA: TGTGCCAGCAGTTTATTCACAGGGCTCTACAATGAGCAGTTCTTC
CDR3 protein: CASSLFTGLYNEQFF

J gene: TRBJ1-2
clone size: many
D gene: NA
V gene: TRBV2
CDR3 DNA: TGTGCCAGCAGTGAACAGGTCCGGGGTGGCTACACCTTC
CDR3 protein: CASSEQVRGGYTF

J gene: TRBJ2-7
clone size: NA
D gene: NA
V gene: TRBV2
CDR3 DNA: TGTGCCAGCAATTGGCGGGACCGACAAAACTACGAGCAGTACTTC
CDR3 protein: CASNWRDRQNYEQYF

J gene: TRBJ2-2
clone size: many
D gene: TRBD2
V gene: TRBV30
CDR3 DNA: TGTGCCTGGAGTGTGGGAGCGGGAGGTCCCGGGGAGCTGTTTTTT
CDR3 protein: CAWSVGAGGPGELFF

J gene: TRBJ2-1
clone size: few
D gene: TRBD2
V gene: TRBV3-1
CDR3 DNA: TGTGCCAGCAGCCAAGATGGCGGGAGGGGGTTCTTC
CDR3 protein: CASSQDGGRGFF

J gene: TRBJ2-6
clone size: NA
D gene: NA
V gene: TRBV6-1
CDR3 DNA: TGTGCCAGCAGTGGAGACAGCTCTGGGGCCAACGTCCTGACTTTC
CDR3 protein: CASSGDSSGANVLTF

J gene: TRBJ1-4
clone size: few
D gene: NA
V gene: TRBV9
CDR3 DNA: TGTGCCAGCAGCGTAGCGGGGGGAATTAATGAAAAACTGTTTTTT
CDR3 protein: CASSVAGGINEKLFF

J gene: TRBJ2-7
clone size: few
D gene: NA
V gene: TRBV10-3
CDR3 DNA: TGTGCCATCAGTGACTTGCGCGGCAGGGATGGGGTGGGTGGGTACGAGCAGTACTTC
CDR3 protein: CAISDLRGRDGVGGYEQYF

J gene: TRBJ2-7
clone size: many
D gene: TRBD2
V gene: TRBV11-2
CDR3 DNA: TGTGCCAGCACCGCCGGGAGGCTCATTTACGAGCAGTACTTC
CDR3 protein: CASTAGRLIYEQYF

J gene: TRBJ2-5
clone size: few
D gene: NA
V gene: TRBV7-2
CDR3 DNA: TGTGCCAGCAGCTTAGATTCGTTCGGGGGTGGCCAGTACTTC
CDR3 protein: CASSLDSFGGGQYF

J gene: TRBJ1-2
clone size: many
D gene: NA
V gene: TRBV6-5
CDR3 DNA: TGTGCCAGCAGTTACTCTTGGCAGACCAACTATGGCTACACCTTC
CDR3 protein: CASSYSWQTNYGYTF

J gene: TRBJ2-7
clone size: many
D gene: TRBD1
V gene: TRBV5-5
CDR3 DNA: TGTGCCAGCAGCCTACAGGGGGCCTACGAGCAGTACTTC
CDR3 protein: CASSLQGAYEQYF

J gene: TRBJ2-1
clone size: many
D gene: TRBD2
V gene: TRBV20-1
CDR3 DNA: TGCAGTGCTTTTAGCGGGGCTTACAATGAGCAGTTCTTC
CDR3 protein: CSAFSGAYNEQFF

J gene: TRBJ2-1
clone size: many
D gene: NA
V gene: TRBV7-2
CDR3 DNA: TGTGCCAGCAGCTTACCAGTCAATGAGCAGTTCTTC
CDR3 protein: CASSLPVNEQFF

J gene: TRBJ2-1
clone size: many
D gene: NA
V gene: TRBV10-3
CDR3 DNA: TGTGCCATCAGTGAGTCGAATCTGGCTCGCAATGAGCAGTTCTTC
CDR3 protein: CAISESNLARNEQFF

J gene: TRBJ2-1
clone size: many
D gene: TRBD1
V gene: TRBV30
CDR3 DNA: TGTGCCTCTGAGAAGGACAGGGCGGGGAATGAGCAGTTCTTC
CDR3 protein: CASEKDRAGNEQFF